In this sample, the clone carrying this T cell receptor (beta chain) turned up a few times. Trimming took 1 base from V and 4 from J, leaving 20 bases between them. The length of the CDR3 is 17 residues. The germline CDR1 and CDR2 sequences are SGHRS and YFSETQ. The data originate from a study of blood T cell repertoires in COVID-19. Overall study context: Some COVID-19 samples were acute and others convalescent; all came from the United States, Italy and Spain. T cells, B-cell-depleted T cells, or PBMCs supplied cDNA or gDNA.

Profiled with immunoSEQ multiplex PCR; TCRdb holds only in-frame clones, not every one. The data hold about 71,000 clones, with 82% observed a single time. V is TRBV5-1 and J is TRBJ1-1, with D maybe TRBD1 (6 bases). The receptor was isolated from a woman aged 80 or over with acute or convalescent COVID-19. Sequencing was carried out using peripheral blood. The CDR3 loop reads CASSLRVSGEGVTEAFF. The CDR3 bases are TGCGCCAGCAGCTTGAGAGTATCCGGGGAGGGGGTCACTGAAGCTTTCTTT.